This T cell receptor (beta chain) was retrieved from a study of blood T cell repertoires in COVID-19. The overall study: T cells, B-cell-depleted T cells, or PBMCs provided the cDNA or gDNA that served as material.

The table came from immunoSEQ multiplex PCR; TCRdb's copy has only in-frame clones and leaves some out. The sample consists of 70,000 or so clones, over 75% of them appearing once. This clone is a singleton in its sample. The CDR3 spans 15 residues. Germline trimming cut 8 bases from V and 6 bases from J; bases unmatched to any gene: 12. Germline V gene lookup returns CDR1 WSHSY and CDR2 SAAADI. The chain joins TRBV10-2 to TRBJ2-5, with 10 positions matching TRBD2. The receptor's source is a woman between 18 and 29 years old with acute or convalescent COVID-19. The material sequenced was peripheral blood. In DNA form, the CDR3 reads TGCGCCAGCTCTTGGGGGACTAGCGCCGTTCAGACCCAGTACTTC. It codes for CASSWGTSAVQTQYF.